Listed below are T cell receptor beta chains from one sample, sequenced in a study of shared clonotypes between healthy human individuals. Here immunoSEQ multiplex PCR was the method, and the copy in TCRdb shows in-frame clones only, minus some. This sample has some 450,000 clones, with 60% to 80% found just once. Material: PBMCs. All receptors derive from a woman aged 40 to 49 in good health. Some clones in this sample may be carry-over from other donors' samples. Both conserved end residues are part of each CDR3. Fields, in order: V gene, J gene, CDR3 protein.

TRBV9	TRBJ2-7	CASSALTDSPPYEQYF
TRBV30	TRBJ1-3	CAWSVGGNTIYF
TRBV4-3	TRBJ2-5	CASSPYGAGSETQYF
TRBV5-1	TRBJ2-1	CASSLTGGSEQFF
TRBV10-3	TRBJ2-7	CAISESRDGEQYF
TRBV28	TRBJ1-2	CASRRGSYYGYTF
TRBV30	TRBJ2-2	CVLGNTGELFF
TRBV9	TRBJ2-7	CASSEYGGLYEQYF
TRBV19	TRBJ1-1	CASSTGGSMNTEAFF
TRBV6-6	TRBJ2-2	CASSYQGLNTGELFF
TRBV5-1	TRBJ2-2	CASDAPTGELFF
TRBV19	TRBJ1-1	CASSIMGTEAFF
TRBV7-3	TRBJ2-1	CASSLTAGQAEFF
TRBV27	TRBJ2-2	CASSSRWGGSTGELFF
TRBV5-1	TRBJ1-4	CASSLVMGREKLFF
TRBV7-2	TRBJ2-3	CASSLAGESTDTQYF
TRBV2	TRBJ1-3	CASSEAPPKGVSGNTIYF
TRBV27	TRBJ2-7	CASSLLPPAGGSEQYF
TRBV28	TRBJ2-4	CASSFAGGIDIQYF
TRBV11-2	TRBJ1-5	CASSLDATSQGAQHF
TRBV18	TRBJ1-4	CASSGRDRTNEKLFF
TRBV23-1	TRBJ2-2	CASTPDSSNTGELFF
TRBV21-1	TRBJ2-7	CASSPHRDFYEQYF
TRBV6-6	TRBJ2-7	CASTSFSGSSYEQYF
TRBV6-5	TRBJ1-1	CASRRRTTEAFF
TRBV28	TRBJ2-3	CASSGGLLSLTDTQYF
TRBV11-2	TRBJ2-7	CASSLRAVEQYF
TRBV6-1	NA	CASSESGRVGYEQYF
TRBV27	TRBJ2-7	CASSPLPTSYEQYF
TRBV6-4	TRBJ2-7	CASDSSYEQYF